This T cell receptor beta chain appears in the sequencing data of a study of T cells in tumors after PD-1 blockade. The method was immunoSEQ multiplex PCR; TCRdb's version includes in-frame clones alone and lacks a portion of them. This sample has 61,000 or so clones, with around 80% found just once. The CDR3 runs to 17 residues. Germline V gene lookup returns CDR1 LGHNT and CDR2 FRNRAP. The V and J ends lost 5 bases and 4 bases respectively, with 21 bases between them. This clone was counted between two and nine times. The rearrangement joins TRBV12-5 to TRBJ1-3; possible D gene TRBD1, 6 bases. The clonotype comes from a human donor with basal cell carcinoma. Sequenced material: PBMCs, taken before anti-PD-1 treatment. The CDR3 bases are TGTGCTAGTGGTCCCGGGGGTGGGGGGGCTGCGGGAAACACCATATATTTT. Its translation: CASGPGGGGAAGNTIYF. The entire variable domain, with the rest obtained from reference TRBV12-5 and TRBJ1-3, is as follows: DARVTQTPRHKVTEMGQEVTMRCQPILGHNTVFWYRQTMMQGLELLAYFRNRAPLDDSGMPKDRFSAEMPDATLATLKIQPSEPRDSAVYFCASGPGGGGAAGNTIYFGEGSWLTVV.